This T cell receptor beta chain was sequenced in a study of blood T cells in healthy people across ages. Whole-study findings and limits: Relative to aged donors, long-lived donors carried more naive CD4+ cells and displayed higher diversity.

Primers used in a second PCR of roughly 6 to 12 cycles were a sample-barcoded 5' primer and a J-beta primer mix. Researchers report that each sample yielded at least 2.5 million CDR3-containing paired-end reads. MiXCR was run by TCRdb on the 5' RACE reads, yielding one entry per CDR3 protein. The sample includes around 970,000 distinct CDR3 sequences, roughly 51% of them seen just once. Trimming pared 4 bases from V and 4 bases from J, leaving 17 bases between. This CDR3 is built from 15 residues. There are a few counts of this clonotype. What it binds is unknown. The J gene is TRBJ2-7, the V gene TRBV12-3 or TRBV12-4; no clear D. The TCR comes from a woman aged 60 to 75 in good health. Sample: blood. In DNA, the CDR3 is TGTGCCAGCAGTTCCGGTTGGGTTGCGCCATACGAGCAGTACTTC. Translation gives CASSSGWVAPYEQYF.